What follows are 2 T cell receptor beta chains derived from one specimen sequenced in a study of shared clonotypes between healthy human individuals. Sequencing used immunoSEQ multiplex PCR; TCRdb keeps in-frame clones, though not all of them. The data contain hundreds of thousands of clones, roughly 97% of them singletons. Sequencing was done on a sample of naive CD4+ T cells sorted from blood. Subset noted: CD45RA+ positively selected. The receptors derive from a woman in her twenties or thirties in good health.

This chain links TRBV5-1 with TRBJ1-2; TRBD1 aligns across 8 bases. Losses at the gene ends were 4 bases for V and 6 bases for J; bases not matched to a gene: 14. This CDR3 is built from 16 residues. The germline V gene has CDR1 SGHRS and CDR2 YFSETQ. DNA of the CDR3: TGCGCCAGCAGCCCCATGGACAGGGAAAGGTTCGATGGCTACACCTTC. Translation: CASSPMDRERFDGYTF.

V usage is TRBV4-1 and J usage is TRBJ1-6, with D maybe TRBD1 (6 bases). In germline, CDR1 is MGHRA, CDR2 YSYEKL. V lost 3 bases to trimming and J lost 10 bases, with 10 bases between them. The CDR3 loop spans 13 amino acids. CDR3 DNA: TGCGCCAGCAGCCAGCAGGGGATCTCACCCCTCCACTTT. It specifies CASSQQGISPLHF.